This TCR beta chain was documented in a study of shared clonotypes between healthy human individuals. The overall study: Three CD4 naive, three CD4 memory, two CD8 naive and one CD8 memory plate were used per donor. Findings of the study overall: On the whole, naive subsets had larger estimated richness than memory subsets had.

Terminally differentiated effector memory CD45RA+ cells were excluded from the naive CD8 cells, which were CD45RO-negative and positively selected for CCR7. A remark on this clone: Its antigen is not identified.

Germline lookup yields CDR1 MDHEN and CDR2 SYDVKM. The length of the CDR3 is 15 residues. Trimming left V 5 bases short and J 0 bases short, with 14 bases between. The data were produced by immunoSEQ multiplex PCR, yet TCRdb's version contains in-frame clones alone and is incomplete. The profile shows 550,000 to 750,000 clones, about 91% of them singletons. This clonotype was obtained from a man younger than 45 in good health. The chain is built from TRBV28 and TRBJ2-7; D is unresolved. The material sequenced was naive CD8+ T cells sorted from blood. CDR3 protein: CASSIRVPSSYEQYF. The CDR3, as DNA: TGTGCCAGCAGTATAAGGGTACCCAGCTCCTACGAGCAGTACTTC.